The 15 T cell receptor beta chains reported below all come from one sample, sequenced in a study of T cells in tuberculosis (dated by TCRdb to between 2017 and 2018). Per the publication, the time point label means: new active TB diagnosis, blood taken before or within 7 days of starting treatment. Library preparation employed the immunoSEQ multiplex PCR assay. TCRdb provides this immuneACCESS table in a form limited to in-frame rearrangements. Some clones are lacking; in checked studies, under half of them reflect an unresolved V gene, and why the rest are absent is not known. Counted in this sample were more than 20,000 clones; roughly 88% of them appeared once. Clones ranked in the top ten supply approximately 15% of the sample. Sequencing used PBMCs, obtained at tuberculosis diagnosis. The receptor source for this set is an adult with tuberculosis.

DNA of the CDR3: TGTGCCAGCAGCGCAGGATCCGACAGTCTGAACACTGAAGCTTTCTTT. Amino acids: CASSAGSDSLNTEAFF. The chain recombines TRBV9 with TRBJ1-1; a weak D match, TRBD1 (5 bases). This CDR3 is 16 amino acids long. With 3 bases removed from V and 0 bases from J, the gap between germline ends came to 15 bases. The germline gives CDR1 SGDLS, CDR2 YYNGEE.

The chain joins TRBV27 to TRBJ1-2; D not resolved. The CDR3 totals 12 residues. Germline assignment: CDR1 MNHEY and CDR2 SMNVEV (reference sequence). V lost 2 bases to trimming and J lost 8 bases, with 9 bases between them. CDR3 sequence reads: CASSLDLLGYTF. CDR3 DNA sequence: TGTGCCAGCAGTTTAGATCTACTCGGCTACACCTTC.

The V call is TRBV5-5, the J call TRBJ2-1; D possibly corresponds to TRBD1 (5 bases). V shed 4 bases and J shed 3 bases, with 8 bases lying between them. CDR1 and CDR2 from the germline V gene are SGHKS and YYEKEE (reference sequence). This CDR3 region has 13 residues. The CDR3 spells CASSGTGYNEQFF. CDR3 DNA sequence: TGTGCCAGCAGCGGTACAGGCTACAATGAGCAGTTCTTC.

This chain joins TRBV19 and TRBJ1-1; TRBD1 is a possible D gene (6 bases). Trimming took 3 bases from V and 3 from J, leaving 11 bases between them. Germline V lookup: CDR1 LNHDA, CDR2 SQIVND (reference sequence). This CDR3 comprises 14 residues. CDR3 in amino acids: CASSIQGRDTEAFF. The DNA for the CDR3 is TGTGCCAGTAGTATCCAGGGGAGGGACACTGAAGCTTTCTTT.

CDR3 amino acids: CASIPTGGNTIYF. CDR3 DNA: TGCGCCAGCATCCCGACAGGAGGAAACACCATATATTTT. This rearrangement joins TRBV5-1 to TRBJ1-3, with D maybe TRBD1 (6 bases). The CDR3 has 13 residues. Germline CDR1 and CDR2: SGHRS and YFSETQ. Trimming removed 6 bases at V and 4 bases at J, with 11 bases between.

The chain links TRBV18 to TRBJ2-2, with 9 bases aligning to TRBD1. The germline V gene encodes CDR1 KGHSH and CDR2 LQKENI. The CDR3 has 14 residues. The J segment lost 5 bases and the V segment lost 4 bases, leaving 2 bases of the junction unmatched. The CDR3 loop is CASSRDRDTGELFF. CDR3 DNA: TGTGCCAGCTCACGGGACAGGGATACCGGGGAGCTGTTTTTT.

The J gene is TRBJ2-6, the V gene TRBV11-2; D is unresolved. V was trimmed by 7 bases and J by 0 bases, leaving 19 bases between them. Germline loops: CDR1 SGHAT, CDR2 FQNNGV. CDR3 length: 18 residues. The CDR3: CASTAYLGVTSGANVLTF. Here the CDR3 DNA reads TGTGCCAGCACAGCTTACCTAGGTGTCACCTCTGGGGCCAACGTCCTGACTTTC.

Details on this clone: A junction end diverges from the germline sequence, so it may reflect a read error. V usage is TRBV7-9 and J usage is TRBJ2-7; 7 bases align to TRBD1. Germline CDR1 reads SEHNR; CDR2 reads FQNEAQ (reference sequence). This CDR3 is built from 9 residues. CDR3 residues: CLGGDEQYF. DNA of the CDR3: TGCCTAGGGGGCGACGAGCAGTACTTC.

V is TRBV9 and J is TRBJ2-3; 10 nucleotides line up with TRBD2. Germline loops: CDR1 SGDLS, CDR2 YYNGEE. Trimming took 3 bases from V and 8 from J; bases not matched to a gene: 12. The CDR3 totals 16 residues. CDR3 DNA: TGTGCCAGCAGCGCTACAGCGGGGGGGCCGATCGGTACGCAGTATTTT. This sequence encodes CASSATAGGPIGTQYF.

This clone was seen just once. This chain uses TRBV19 with TRBJ2-3; possible D gene TRBD1, 5 bases. The CDR3 totals 14 residues. Deletions cut 5 bases from V and 3 bases from J, with 12 bases between. Germline V gene data show CDR1 as LNHDA and CDR2 as SQIVND (reference sequence). The chain's CDR3 is CASSQMGLTDTQYF. In DNA form, the CDR3 reads TGTGCCAGTAGTCAGATGGGGCTTACAGATACGCAGTATTTT.

This clone has just a few counts. CDR3 loop: CASMIGVDTGELFF. The CDR3 DNA reads TGTGCCAGCATGATAGGGGTCGACACCGGGGAGCTGTTTTTT. This chain connects TRBV25-1 to TRBJ2-2; tentatively, D is TRBD1 (5 bases). This CDR3 region has 14 residues. Germline V CDR1 and CDR2: MGHDK, SYGVNS. Trimming cost V 7 bases and J 3 bases, with 12 bases left between them.

This rearrangement joins TRBV5-6 to TRBJ1-4; 9 bases map to TRBD1. Trimming took 5 bases from V and 6 from J; bases not matched to a gene: 8. Germline V gene lookup returns CDR1 SGHDT and CDR2 YYEEEE. The CDR3 covers 15 residues. This CDR3 is CASSDTGTGYEKLFF. CDR3 nucleotide sequence: TGTGCCAGCAGTGACACCGGGACAGGGTATGAAAAACTGTTTTTT.

The V gene is TRBV9, the J gene TRBJ1-2, with D possibly being TRBD1 (5 bases). This CDR3 has 14 amino acids. Germline V gene sequence: CDR1 SGDLS, CDR2 YYNGEE. V was shortened by 0 bases and J by 5 bases, with 11 bases between the two germline ends. The CDR3 DNA reads as TGTGCCAGCAGCGTAGAGCAGGGATTTTATGGCTACACCTTC. Translating gives CASSVEQGFYGYTF. Filled out from reference TRBV9 and TRBJ1-2, the complete variable domain reads DSGVTQTPKHLITATGQRVTLRCSPRSGDLSVYWYQQSLDQGLQFLIQYYNGEERAKGNILERFSAQQFPDLHSELNLSSLELGDSALYFCASSVEQGFYGYTFGSGTRLTVV.

Only one count was recorded for this clone. The J gene is TRBJ1-2, the V gene TRBV2; D is uncertain. CDR1 and CDR2 from the germline V gene are SNHLY and FYNNEI. This CDR3 region has 14 residues. V lost 5 bases and J 4 bases, leaving 14 bases between the germline ends. Here the CDR3 DNA reads TGTGCCAGCAGTTTCGCCGGACTTCTCTATGGCTACACCTTC. Translated: CASSFAGLLYGYTF. The variable domain in full, with the rest retrieved from reference TRBV2 and TRBJ1-2, is EPEVTQTPSHQVTQMGQEVILRCVPISNHLYFYWYRQILGQKVEFLVSFYNNEISEKSEIFDDQFSVERPDGSNFTLKIRSTKLEDSAMYFCASSFAGLLYGYTFGSGTRLTVV.

The genes are TRBV4-1 and TRBJ1-2, with D possibly TRBD1 on 6 matching bases. The CDR3 consists of 16 residues. Germline-derived CDR1 and CDR2 are MGHRA and YSYEKL. V dropped 0 bases and J dropped 8 bases, with 19 bases sitting between them. The CDR3 spells CASSQDFPGAWKGYTF. DNA of the CDR3: TGCGCCAGCAGCCAAGATTTCCCAGGGGCATGGAAGGGCTACACCTTC.